This TCR beta chain was retrieved from a study of T cells in Graves' hyperthyroidism and ophthalmopathy. Germline V gene sequence: CDR1 PRHDT, CDR2 FYEKMQ (reference sequence). This CDR3 is built from 14 residues. V was trimmed by 0 bases and J by 11 bases, leaving 15 bases between them. Findings and caveats of the study: Peripheral blood also featured most of the thyroid clonotypes expanded above 0.001.

The sample holds a few counts of this clonotype. Antigen unknown. The TCR beta CDR3 regions underwent amplification using RNA transcripts as the source. Using the HTBI primer set, a first-round RT-PCR was run on the TCR CDR3. Via MiXCR, TCRdb re-called the multiplex PCR reads, giving one row per CDR3 protein. The sample lists more than 650,000 distinct CDR3 sequences, roughly 15% occurring once. The V gene is TRBV13, the J gene TRBJ2-3; TRBD1 might be the D (5 bases). This receptor was taken from a woman aged 18-29 years with Graves' hyperthyroidism. Material: blood. The CDR3 DNA is TGTGCCAGCAGCTTAGGCAATGGGGCCATTGGGCAGTATTTT. This encodes CASSLGNGAIGQYF.